What follows are 21 T cell receptor beta chains derived from one specimen sequenced in a study of cytomegalovirus exposure and HLA in healthy donors. Researchers ran the PCR with 60 Vbeta and 13 Jbeta primers. The table came from immunoSEQ multiplex PCR; TCRdb's copy has only in-frame clones and leaves some out. Its listing shows 70,000 to 100,000 clones. The sequencing sample was made of PBMCs. The receptors come from a man younger than 35 in good health and CMV-seropositive.

The chain links TRBV4-2 to TRBJ1-2, with unresolved D. The CDR3 runs 14 residues. From germline, CDR1 is LGHNA and CDR2 YNFKEQ. V was shortened by 0 bases and J by 8 bases, with 13 bases between the two germline ends. The CDR3 reads CASSQERGGIGYTF. CDR3 in DNA: TGTGCCAGCAGCCAAGAGAGAGGAGGGATAGGCTACACCTTC.

J is TRBJ2-3 and V is TRBV6-1; 7 nucleotides match TRBD2. The CDR3 is 15 amino acids. V lost 4 bases and J lost 2; bases outside the gene matches: 6. CDR1 and CDR2 from the germline V gene are MNHNS and SASEGT. CDR3: CASSAGAGDTDTQYF. The CDR3 region has the DNA TGTGCCAGCAGTGCCGGCGCGGGGGACACAGATACGCAGTATTTT.

The J gene is TRBJ2-2, the V gene TRBV6-6, with D uncertain. This CDR3 contains 15 residues. Germline V gene data show CDR1 as MNHNY and CDR2 as SVGAGI (reference sequence). V was clipped by 5 bases and J by 1 base, with 11 bases between them. The CDR3 region has the DNA TGTGCCAGCAGTCGACTGGCTCAGAACACCGGGGAGCTGTTTTTT. It is translated as CASSRLAQNTGELFF.

CDR3 sequence (DNA): TGTGCCAGTAGTATAGTAGCCGGGGTCCCTGAAGCTTTCTTT. Translated, it gives CASSIVAGVPEAFF. The V call is TRBV19, the J call TRBJ1-1; D remains unclear. This CDR3 is 14 amino acids long. V lost 1 base to trimming and J lost 6 bases, with 12 bases between them. From germline, CDR1 is LNHDA and CDR2 SQIVND (reference sequence). Complete variable domain (other parts from reference TRBV19 and TRBJ1-1): DGGITQSPKYLFRKEGQNVTLSCEQNLNHDAMYWYRQDPGQGLRLIYYSQIVNDFQKGDIAEGYSVSREKKESFPLTVTSAQKNPTAFYLCASSIVAGVPEAFFGQGTRLTVV.

V and J are TRBV5-1 and TRBJ2-1; perhaps TRBD1 as D (6 bases). The germline V gene has CDR1 SGHRS and CDR2 YFSETQ. This CDR3 is 14 amino acids long. V dropped 2 bases and J dropped 5 bases, with 11 bases sitting between them. The CDR3 sequence: CASSFAGQNNEQFF. CDR3 sequence (DNA): TGCGCCAGCAGCTTTGCAGGACAGAACAATGAGCAGTTCTTC.

The rearrangement links TRBV9 to TRBJ2-2; 9 bases fit TRBD2. This CDR3 spans 15 amino acids. Germline V gene sequence: CDR1 SGDLS, CDR2 YYNGEE. After removal of 4 bases from V and 5 bases from J, the junction contained 6 bases not matched to a gene. The CDR3 reads CASSPGLARTGELFF. CDR3 sequence (DNA): TGTGCCAGCAGCCCGGGACTAGCCAGGACCGGGGAGCTGTTTTTT.

V is TRBV27 and J is TRBJ2-1; the D gene is possibly TRBD2 (5 bases). V dropped 5 bases and J dropped 2 bases, with 13 bases sitting between them. Germline V lookup: CDR1 MNHEY, CDR2 SMNVEV (reference sequence). This CDR3 spans 15 amino acids. The CDR3 spells CASSILAEPYNEQFF. In DNA form, the CDR3 reads TGTGCCAGCAGTATCCTAGCAGAGCCCTACAATGAGCAGTTCTTC.

The chain uses TRBV10-2 and TRBJ1-2, with D possibly TRBD1 on 5 matching bases. V was trimmed by 0 bases and J by 11 bases, leaving 13 bases between them. The CDR3 consists of 13 residues. Germline loops: CDR1 WSHSY, CDR2 SAAADI. As DNA, the CDR3 is TGCGCCAGCAGTGAGTCGGTCAGGGTTCGATACACCTTC. As protein: CASSESVRVRYTF.

The DNA of the CDR3 is TGTGCCAGCAGCCCTCGGAGCGGGACAGGGCCAGATACGCAGTATTTT. Translated: CASSPRSGTGPDTQYF. The gene calls are TRBV9 and TRBJ2-3; 9 bases fit TRBD1. Germline trimming cut 4 bases from V and 4 bases from J; bases unmatched to any gene: 10. Germline lookup yields CDR1 SGDLS and CDR2 YYNGEE. CDR3 length: 16 residues. The full variable domain, rest sourced from reference TRBV9 and TRBJ2-3, is DSGVTQTPKHLITATGQRVTLRCSPRSGDLSVYWYQQSLDQGLQFLIQYYNGEERAKGNILERFSAQQFPDLHSELNLSSLELGDSALYFCASSPRSGTGPDTQYFGPGTRLTVL.

The J gene is TRBJ1-2, the V gene TRBV7-9, with D unresolved. CDR3 length: 12 amino acids. Germline-derived CDR1 and CDR2 are SEHNR and FQNEAQ (reference sequence). V was cut by 5 bases and J by 5 bases, with 9 bases left in between. DNA for the CDR3: TGTGCCAGCAGCACGACTCCTTATGGCTACACCTTC. It specifies CASSTTPYGYTF.

The chain is built from TRBV6-1 and TRBJ2-5; the match to TRBD1 covers 9 bases. The V and J ends lost 2 bases and 3 bases, in that order; junction bases with no gene match: 13. The CDR3 loop spans 18 amino acids. CDR1 and CDR2 (germline): MNHNS, SASEGT. The chain's CDR3 is CASSEYLGRGTGKETQYF. As DNA, the CDR3 is TGTGCCAGCAGTGAATACCTTGGACGCGGGACAGGGAAAGAGACCCAGTACTTC.

The chain couples TRBV7-9 to TRBJ2-1, with D unresolved. CDR3 length: 12 residues. Germline V lookup: CDR1 SEHNR, CDR2 FQNEAQ (reference sequence). V was cut by 4 bases and J by 10 bases, with 11 bases left in between. CDR3 protein: CASSSGGREQFF. The CDR3 nucleotides read TGTGCCAGCAGCTCCGGCGGCCGGGAGCAGTTCTTC.

CDR3 protein: CASTPDGRAKATYEQYF. The CDR3 DNA reads TGTGCCAGTACTCCCGACGGGAGAGCAAAAGCGACCTACGAGCAGTACTTC. The V and J genes are TRBV19 and TRBJ2-7, with D possibly matching TRBD2 (6 bases). The CDR3 is made up of 17 amino acids. Looked up from germline, CDR1 is LNHDA and CDR2 is SQIVND (reference sequence). V was cut by 7 bases and J by 2 bases, with 24 bases left in between.

This chain uses TRBV11-2 with TRBJ1-4, with 7 nucleotides matching TRBD1. Per germline, CDR1 SGHAT and CDR2 FQNNGV. This CDR3 region has 14 residues. Germline trimming cut 5 bases from V and 6 bases from J; bases unmatched to any gene: 6. The CDR3 protein is CASSPNRGDEKLFF. The CDR3 DNA is TGTGCCAGCAGCCCAAACAGGGGTGATGAAAAACTGTTTTTT.

The chain uses TRBV28 and TRBJ1-1; D remains unclear. The CDR3 loop spans 17 amino acids. Germline values: CDR1 MDHEN, CDR2 SYDVKM. V was pared by 5 bases and J by 2 bases, with 21 bases between. The CDR3 bases are TGTGCCAGCAGTCCCCAGACCCCGGGAGGGCTCAACACTGAAGCTTTCTTT. It encodes CASSPQTPGGLNTEAFF.

The CDR3 DNA sequence: TGCGCCAGCAACTCCCGGGGTTCCCTTAACACCGGGGAGCTGTTTTTT. Protein sequence: CASNSRGSLNTGELFF. This sequence joins TRBV5-1 and TRBJ2-2, with D possibly matching TRBD2 (5 bases). The CDR3 totals 16 residues. Trimming pared 6 bases from V and 2 bases from J, leaving 17 bases between. The germline V gene has CDR1 SGHRS and CDR2 YFSETQ.

The gene calls are TRBV18 and TRBJ1-5, with D possibly matching TRBD1 (5 bases). Trimming shortened V by 3 bases and J by 5 bases, and 8 bases separated the two germline ends. The CDR3 has 13 residues. Germline V lookup: CDR1 KGHSH, CDR2 LQKENI. CDR3 DNA sequence: TGTGCCAGCTCACCTTGGGGGGATCAGCCCCAGCATTTT. Translation: CASSPWGDQPQHF.

This CDR3 reads CSARGGYEQYF. The DNA of the CDR3 is TGCAGTGCTAGGGGGGGCTACGAGCAGTACTTC. J is TRBJ2-7 and V is TRBV20-1; maybe TRBD2 (6 bases). The CDR3 is 11 amino acids. The V end lost 3 bases, the J end lost 3 bases, and 6 bases lay between the germline ends. The germline gives CDR1 DFQATT, CDR2 SNEGSKA (reference sequence).

This chain uses TRBV2 with TRBJ2-7; TRBD2 agrees at 7 bases. The germline gives CDR1 SNHLY, CDR2 FYNNEI. With V trimmed by 8 bases and J by 2 bases, 0 bases remained unmatched. CDR3 length equals 11 residues. The CDR3 spells CASGGAYEQYF. CDR3 DNA sequence: TGTGCCAGCGGGGGGGCCTACGAGCAGTACTTC.

This chain connects TRBV18 to TRBJ2-7; D is undetermined. Trimming cost V 3 bases and J 1 base, with 10 bases left between them. The germline gives CDR1 KGHSH, CDR2 LQKENI. The CDR3 sequence is 14 residues long. Here the CDR3 DNA reads TGTGCCAGCTCACCGAACCTAATTTCCTACGAGCAGTACTTC. It codes for CASSPNLISYEQYF.

The genes are TRBV5-1 and TRBJ1-3; D possibly corresponds to TRBD1 (5 bases). Per the germline V gene, CDR1 is SGHRS and CDR2 is YFSETQ. The V end was cut by 0 bases, the J end by 0 bases, with 16 bases between. The CDR3 has 18 amino acids. CDR3 amino acids: CASSLEGTPRGSGNTIYF. The CDR3 DNA is TGCGCCAGCAGCTTGGAGGGGACTCCAAGGGGCTCTGGAAACACCATATATTTT. The full variable domain, with the rest looked up from reference TRBV5-1 and TRBJ1-3, is KAGVTQTPRYLIKTRGQQVTLSCSPISGHRSVSWYQQTPGQGLQFLFEYFSETQRNKGNFPGRFSGRQFSNSRSEMNVSTLELGDSALYLCASSLEGTPRGSGNTIYFGEGSWLTVV.